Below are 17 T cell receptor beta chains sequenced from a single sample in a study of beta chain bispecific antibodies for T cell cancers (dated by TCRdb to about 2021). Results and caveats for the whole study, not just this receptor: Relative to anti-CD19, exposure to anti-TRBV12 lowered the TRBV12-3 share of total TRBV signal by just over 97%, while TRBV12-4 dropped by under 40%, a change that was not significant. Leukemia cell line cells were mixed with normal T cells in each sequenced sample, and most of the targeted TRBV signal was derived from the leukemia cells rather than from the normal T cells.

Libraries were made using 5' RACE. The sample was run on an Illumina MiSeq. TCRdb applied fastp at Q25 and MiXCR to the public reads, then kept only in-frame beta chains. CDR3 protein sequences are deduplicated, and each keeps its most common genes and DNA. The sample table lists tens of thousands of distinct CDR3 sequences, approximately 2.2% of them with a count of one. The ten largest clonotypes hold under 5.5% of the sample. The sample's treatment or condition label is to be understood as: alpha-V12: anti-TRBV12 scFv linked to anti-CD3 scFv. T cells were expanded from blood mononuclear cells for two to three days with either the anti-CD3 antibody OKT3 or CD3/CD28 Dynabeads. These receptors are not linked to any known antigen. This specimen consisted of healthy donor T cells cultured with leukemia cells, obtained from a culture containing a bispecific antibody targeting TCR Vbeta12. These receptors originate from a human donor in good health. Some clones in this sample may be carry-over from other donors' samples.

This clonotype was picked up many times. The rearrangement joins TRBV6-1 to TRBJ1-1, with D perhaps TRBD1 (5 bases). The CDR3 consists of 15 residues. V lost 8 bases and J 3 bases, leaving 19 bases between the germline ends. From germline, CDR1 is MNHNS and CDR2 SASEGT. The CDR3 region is CASSAGPFGDTEAFF. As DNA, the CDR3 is TGTGCCAGCTCCGCGGGACCCTTCGGGGACACTGAAGCTTTCTTT.

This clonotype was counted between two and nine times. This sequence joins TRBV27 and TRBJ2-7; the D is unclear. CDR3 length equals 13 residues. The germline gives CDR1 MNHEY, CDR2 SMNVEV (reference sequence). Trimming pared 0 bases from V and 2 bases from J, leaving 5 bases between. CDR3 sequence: CASSLSSTYEQYF. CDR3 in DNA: TGTGCCAGCAGTTTATCCTCGACCTACGAGCAGTACTTC.

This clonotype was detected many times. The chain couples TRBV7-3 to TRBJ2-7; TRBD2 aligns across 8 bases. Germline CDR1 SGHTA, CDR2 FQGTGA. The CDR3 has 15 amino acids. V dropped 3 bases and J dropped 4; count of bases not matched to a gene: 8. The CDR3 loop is CASSFGLAPVYEQYF. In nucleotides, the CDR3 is TGTGCCAGCAGCTTCGGACTAGCTCCGGTTTACGAGCAGTACTTC. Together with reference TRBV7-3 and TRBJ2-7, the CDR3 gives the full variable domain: GAGVSQTPSNKVTEKGKYVELRCDPISGHTALYWYRQSLGQGPEFLIYFQGTGAADDSGLPNDRFFAVRPEGSVSTLKIQRTERGDSAVYLCASSFGLAPVYEQYFGPGTRLTVT.

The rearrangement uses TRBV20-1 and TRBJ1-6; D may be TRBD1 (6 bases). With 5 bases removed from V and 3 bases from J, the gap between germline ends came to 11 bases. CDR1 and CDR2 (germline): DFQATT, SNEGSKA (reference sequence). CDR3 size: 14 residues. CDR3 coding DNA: TGCAGTGCTGGACAGAGAATCTATAATTCACCCCTCCACTTT. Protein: CSAGQRIYNSPLHF.

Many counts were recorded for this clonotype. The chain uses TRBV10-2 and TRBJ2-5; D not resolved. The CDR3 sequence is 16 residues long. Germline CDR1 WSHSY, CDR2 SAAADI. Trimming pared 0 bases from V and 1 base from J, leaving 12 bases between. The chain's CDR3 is CASSESSGRLQETQYF. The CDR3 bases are TGCGCCAGCAGTGAGTCCTCCGGCAGACTCCAAGAGACCCAGTACTTC.

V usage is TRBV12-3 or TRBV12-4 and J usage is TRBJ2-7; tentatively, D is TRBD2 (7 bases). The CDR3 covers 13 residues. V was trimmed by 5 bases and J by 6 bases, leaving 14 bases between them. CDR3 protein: CASSPGEGGEQYF. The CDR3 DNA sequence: TGTGCCAGCAGTCCCGGGGAGGGGGGCGAGCAGTACTTC.

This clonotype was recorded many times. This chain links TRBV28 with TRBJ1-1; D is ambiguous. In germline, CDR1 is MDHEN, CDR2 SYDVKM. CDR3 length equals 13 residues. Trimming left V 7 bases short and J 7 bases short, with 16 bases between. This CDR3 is CASTNEGFNEAFF. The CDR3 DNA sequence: TGTGCCAGCACAAACGAGGGCTTTAATGAAGCTTTCTTT.

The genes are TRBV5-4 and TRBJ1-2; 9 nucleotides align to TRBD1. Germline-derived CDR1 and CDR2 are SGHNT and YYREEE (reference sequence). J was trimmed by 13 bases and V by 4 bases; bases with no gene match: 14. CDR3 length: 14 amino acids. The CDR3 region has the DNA TGTGCCAGCAGCCTGCCGACAGGGGGAGACCTGGGCACCTTC. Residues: CASSLPTGGDLGTF.

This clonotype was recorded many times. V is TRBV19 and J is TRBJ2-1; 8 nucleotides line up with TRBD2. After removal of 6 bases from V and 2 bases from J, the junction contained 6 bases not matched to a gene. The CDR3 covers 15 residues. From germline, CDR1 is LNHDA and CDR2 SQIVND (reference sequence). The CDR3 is CASSETSGPYNEQFF. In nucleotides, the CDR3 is TGTGCCAGTAGCGAAACTAGCGGACCCTACAATGAGCAGTTCTTC.

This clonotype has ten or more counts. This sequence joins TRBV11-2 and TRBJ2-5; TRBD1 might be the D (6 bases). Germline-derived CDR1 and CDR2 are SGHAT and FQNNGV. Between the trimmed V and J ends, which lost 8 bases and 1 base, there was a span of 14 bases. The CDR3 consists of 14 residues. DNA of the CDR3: TGTGCCAGCGAACAGACAGGTACCCAAGAGACCCAGTACTTC. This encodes CASEQTGTQETQYF.

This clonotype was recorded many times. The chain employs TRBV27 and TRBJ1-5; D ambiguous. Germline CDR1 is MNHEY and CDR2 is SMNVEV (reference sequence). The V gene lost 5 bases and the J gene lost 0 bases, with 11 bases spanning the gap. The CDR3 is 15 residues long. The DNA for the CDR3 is TGTGCCAGCAGTCCCTGGACGGGTAGCAATCAGCCCCAGCATTTT. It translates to CASSPWTGSNQPQHF.

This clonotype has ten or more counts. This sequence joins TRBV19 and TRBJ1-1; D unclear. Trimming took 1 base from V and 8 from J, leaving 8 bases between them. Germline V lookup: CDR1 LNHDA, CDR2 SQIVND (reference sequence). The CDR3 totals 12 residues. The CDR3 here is CASSIGGNEAFF. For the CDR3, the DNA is TGTGCCAGTAGTATAGGCGGAAACGAAGCTTTCTTT.

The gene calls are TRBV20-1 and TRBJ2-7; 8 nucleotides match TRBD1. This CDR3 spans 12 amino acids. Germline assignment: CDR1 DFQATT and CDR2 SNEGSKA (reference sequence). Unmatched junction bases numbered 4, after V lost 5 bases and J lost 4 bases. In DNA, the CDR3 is TGCAGTGCTCCCACAGGGGGGTACGAGCAGTACTTC. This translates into CSAPTGGYEQYF.

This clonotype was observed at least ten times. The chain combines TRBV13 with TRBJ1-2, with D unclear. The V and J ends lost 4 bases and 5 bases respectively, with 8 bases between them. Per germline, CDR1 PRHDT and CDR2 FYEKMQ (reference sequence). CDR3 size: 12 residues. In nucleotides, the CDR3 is TGTGCCAGCAGCTCACTGGGGTATGGCTACACCTTC. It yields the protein CASSSLGYGYTF. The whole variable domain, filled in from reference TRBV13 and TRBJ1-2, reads AAGVIQSPRHLIKEKRETATLKCYPIPRHDTVYWYQQGPGQDPQFLISFYEKMQSDKGSIPDRFSAQQFSDYHSELNMSSLELGDSALYFCASSSLGYGYTFGSGTRLTVV.

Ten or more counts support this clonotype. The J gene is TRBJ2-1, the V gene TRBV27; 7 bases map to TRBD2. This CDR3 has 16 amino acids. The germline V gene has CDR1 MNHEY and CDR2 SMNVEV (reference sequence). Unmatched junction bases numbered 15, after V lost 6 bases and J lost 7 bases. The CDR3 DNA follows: TGTGCCAGCAGCCCATGGGGGGGGGGACTCAGGAATGAGCAGTTCTTC. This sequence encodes CASSPWGGGLRNEQFF.

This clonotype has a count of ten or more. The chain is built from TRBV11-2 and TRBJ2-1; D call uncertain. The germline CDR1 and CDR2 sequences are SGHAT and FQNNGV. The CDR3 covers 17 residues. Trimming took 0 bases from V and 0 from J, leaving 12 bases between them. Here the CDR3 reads CASSLEVGIPSYNEQFF. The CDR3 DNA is TGTGCCAGCAGCTTAGAGGTAGGGATCCCCTCCTACAATGAGCAGTTCTTC.

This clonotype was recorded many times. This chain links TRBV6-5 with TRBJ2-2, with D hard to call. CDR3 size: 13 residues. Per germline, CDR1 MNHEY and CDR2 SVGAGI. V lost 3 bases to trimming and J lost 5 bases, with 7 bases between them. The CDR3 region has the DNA TGTGCCAGCAGTTATTCACCGACCGGGGAGCTGTTTTTT. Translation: CASSYSPTGELFF.